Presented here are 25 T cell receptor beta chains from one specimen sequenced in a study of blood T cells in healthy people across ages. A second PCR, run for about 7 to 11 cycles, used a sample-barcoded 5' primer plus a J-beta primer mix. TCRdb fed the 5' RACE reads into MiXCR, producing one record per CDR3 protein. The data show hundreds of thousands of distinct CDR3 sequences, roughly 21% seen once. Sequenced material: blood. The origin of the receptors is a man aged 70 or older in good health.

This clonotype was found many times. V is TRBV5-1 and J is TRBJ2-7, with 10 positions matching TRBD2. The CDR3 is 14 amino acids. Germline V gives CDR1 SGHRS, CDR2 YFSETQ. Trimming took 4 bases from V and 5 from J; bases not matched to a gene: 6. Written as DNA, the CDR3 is TGCGCCAGCAGCGATACTAGCGGGAACGACGAGCAGTACTTC. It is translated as CASSDTSGNDEQYF.

The CDR3 DNA reads TGTGCCATCAGCGAACGAATCATCGACGGGAGGGTGTATGGCTACACCTTC. It yields the protein CAISERIIDGRVYGYTF. The chain employs TRBV10-3 and TRBJ1-2; D is ambiguous. The CDR3 is 17 amino acids. Per the germline V gene, CDR1 is ENHRY and CDR2 is SYGVKD. The ends were cut back, 6 bases at V and 5 bases at J, with 25 bases in the middle.

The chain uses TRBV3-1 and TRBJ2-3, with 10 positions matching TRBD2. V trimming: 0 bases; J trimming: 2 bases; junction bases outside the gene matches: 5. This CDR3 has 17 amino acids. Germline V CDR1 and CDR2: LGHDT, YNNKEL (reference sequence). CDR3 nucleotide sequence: TGTGCCAGCAGCCAAGACCACCTAGCGGGAGACACAGATACGCAGTATTTT. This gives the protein CASSQDHLAGDTDTQYF.

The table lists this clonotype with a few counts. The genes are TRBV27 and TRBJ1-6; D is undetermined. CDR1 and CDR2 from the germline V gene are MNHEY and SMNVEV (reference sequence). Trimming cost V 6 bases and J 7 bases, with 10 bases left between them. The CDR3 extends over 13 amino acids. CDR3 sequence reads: CASRDYGNSPLHF. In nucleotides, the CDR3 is TGTGCCAGCAGGGACTACGGCAATTCACCCCTCCACTTT.

The CDR3 here is CASSVSSGIGNEQFF. CDR3 sequence (DNA): TGTGCCAGCAGCGTATCTAGCGGGATCGGCAATGAGCAGTTCTTC. The chain uses TRBV9 and TRBJ2-1, with TRBD2 identical over 9 bases. V shed 1 base and J 6 bases; nucleotides not matched to a gene: 5. The V gene's germline CDR1 is SGDLS and CDR2 YYNGEE. The CDR3 runs to 15 residues. Full variable domain (outside the CDR3, taken from reference TRBV9 and TRBJ2-1): DSGVTQTPKHLITATGQRVTLRCSPRSGDLSVYWYQQSLDQGLQFLIQYYNGEERAKGNILERFSAQQFPDLHSELNLSSLELGDSALYFCASSVSSGIGNEQFFGPGTRLTVL.

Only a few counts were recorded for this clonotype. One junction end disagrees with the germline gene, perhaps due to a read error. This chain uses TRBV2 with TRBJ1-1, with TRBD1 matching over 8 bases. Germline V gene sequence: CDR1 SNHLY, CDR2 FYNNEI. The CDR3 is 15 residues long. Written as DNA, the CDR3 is TGTGCCAGCAGTGAGACAGGGGATCGGAACGCTGAAGCTTTCTTT. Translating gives CASSETGDRNAEAFF.

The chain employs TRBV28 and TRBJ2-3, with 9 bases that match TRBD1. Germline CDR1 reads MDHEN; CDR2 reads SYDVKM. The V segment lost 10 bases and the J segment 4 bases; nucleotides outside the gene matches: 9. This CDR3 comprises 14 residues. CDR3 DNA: TGTGCCACCCAAACAGGGGGCCTTGCAGATACGCAGTATTTT. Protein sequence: CATQTGGLADTQYF. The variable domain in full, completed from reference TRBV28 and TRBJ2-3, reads DVKVTQSSRYLVKRTGEKVFLECVQDMDHENMFWYRQDPGLGLRLIYFSYDVKMKEKGDIPEGYSVSREKKERFSLILESASTNQTSMYLCATQTGGLADTQYFGPGTRLTVL.

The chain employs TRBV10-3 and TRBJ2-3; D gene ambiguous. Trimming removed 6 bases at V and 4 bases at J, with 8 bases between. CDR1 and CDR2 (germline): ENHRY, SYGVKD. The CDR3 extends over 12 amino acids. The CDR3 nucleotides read TGTGCCATCAGCGAGGACGCAGATACGCAGTATTTT. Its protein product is CAISEDADTQYF.

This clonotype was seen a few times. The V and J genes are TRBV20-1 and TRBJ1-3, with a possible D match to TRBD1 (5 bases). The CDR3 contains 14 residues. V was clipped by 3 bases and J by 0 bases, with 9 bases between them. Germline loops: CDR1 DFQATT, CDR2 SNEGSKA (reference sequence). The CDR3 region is CSARTAISGNTIYF. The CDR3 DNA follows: TGCAGTGCTAGGACAGCGATCTCTGGAAACACCATATATTTT.

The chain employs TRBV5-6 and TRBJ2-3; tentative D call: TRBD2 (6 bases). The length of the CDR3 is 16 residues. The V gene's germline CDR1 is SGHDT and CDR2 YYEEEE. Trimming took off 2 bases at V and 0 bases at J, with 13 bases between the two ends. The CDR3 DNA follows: TGTGCCAGCAGCTTTATAGCGGCCTCTAGCACAGATACGCAGTATTTT. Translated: CASSFIAASSTDTQYF.

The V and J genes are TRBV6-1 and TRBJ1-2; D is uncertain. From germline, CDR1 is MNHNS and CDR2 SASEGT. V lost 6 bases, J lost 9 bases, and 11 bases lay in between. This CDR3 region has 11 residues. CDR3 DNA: TGTGCCAGCAGCTACGAGGCGAGCTACACCTTC. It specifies CASSYEASYTF.

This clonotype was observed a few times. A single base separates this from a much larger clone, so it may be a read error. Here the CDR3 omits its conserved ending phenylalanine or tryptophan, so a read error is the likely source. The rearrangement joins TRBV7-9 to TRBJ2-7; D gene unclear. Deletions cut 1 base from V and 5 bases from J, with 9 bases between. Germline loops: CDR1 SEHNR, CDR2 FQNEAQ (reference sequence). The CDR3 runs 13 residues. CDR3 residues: CASSLGSTDEQYS. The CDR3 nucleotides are TGTGCCAGCAGCTTAGGTTCAACCGACGAGCAGTACTCC.

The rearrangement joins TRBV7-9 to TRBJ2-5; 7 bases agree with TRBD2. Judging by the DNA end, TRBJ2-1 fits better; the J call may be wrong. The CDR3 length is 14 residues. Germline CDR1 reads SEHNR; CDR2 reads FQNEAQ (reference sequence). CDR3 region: CASSLVGRDFEQFF. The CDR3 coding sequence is TGTGCCAGCAGCTTAGTAGGGAGGGACTTTGAGCAGTTCTTC.

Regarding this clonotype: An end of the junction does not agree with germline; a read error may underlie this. This chain's CDR3 is CASSFNVQETQYF. In nucleotides, the CDR3 is TGTGCTAGCAGCTTTAACGTCCAAGAGACCCAGTACTTC. The V and J genes are TRBV7-7 and TRBJ2-5, with D uncertain. There are 13 residues in the CDR3. Per the germline V gene, CDR1 is SSHAT and CDR2 is FNYEAQ (reference sequence).

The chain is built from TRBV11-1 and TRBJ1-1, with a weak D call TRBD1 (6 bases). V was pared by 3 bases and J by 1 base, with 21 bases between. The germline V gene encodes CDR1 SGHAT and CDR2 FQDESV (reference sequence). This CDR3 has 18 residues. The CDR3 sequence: CASSFPDRFTESNTEAFF. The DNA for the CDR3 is TGTGCCAGCAGCTTCCCGGACAGATTTACTGAATCGAACACTGAAGCTTTCTTT.

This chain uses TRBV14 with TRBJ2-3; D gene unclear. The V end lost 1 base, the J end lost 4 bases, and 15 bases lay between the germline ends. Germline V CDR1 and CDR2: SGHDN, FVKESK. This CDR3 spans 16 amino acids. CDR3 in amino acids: CASSQVGNGFADTQYF. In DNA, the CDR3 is TGTGCCAGCAGCCAAGTGGGTAATGGGTTCGCAGATACGCAGTATTTT.

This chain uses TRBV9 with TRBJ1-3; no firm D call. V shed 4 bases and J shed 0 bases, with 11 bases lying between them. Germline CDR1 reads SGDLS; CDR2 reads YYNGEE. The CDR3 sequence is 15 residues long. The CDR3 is CASSQNSNSGNTIYF. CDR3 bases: TGTGCCAGCAGCCAGAACAGTAACTCTGGAAACACCATATATTTT.

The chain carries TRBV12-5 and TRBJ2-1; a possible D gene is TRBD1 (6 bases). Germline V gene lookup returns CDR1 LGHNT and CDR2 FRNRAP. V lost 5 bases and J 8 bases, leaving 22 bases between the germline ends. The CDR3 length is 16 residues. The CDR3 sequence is CASGTEGVPPFHEQFF. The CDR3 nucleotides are TGTGCTAGTGGTACCGAGGGGGTACCGCCCTTCCATGAGCAGTTCTTC.

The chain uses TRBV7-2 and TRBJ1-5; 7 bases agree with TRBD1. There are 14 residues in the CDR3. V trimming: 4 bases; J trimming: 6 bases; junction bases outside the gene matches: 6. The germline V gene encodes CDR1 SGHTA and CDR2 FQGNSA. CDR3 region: CASSSDRMVQPQHF. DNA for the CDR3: TGTGCCAGCAGCTCGGACAGGATGGTTCAGCCCCAGCATTTT.

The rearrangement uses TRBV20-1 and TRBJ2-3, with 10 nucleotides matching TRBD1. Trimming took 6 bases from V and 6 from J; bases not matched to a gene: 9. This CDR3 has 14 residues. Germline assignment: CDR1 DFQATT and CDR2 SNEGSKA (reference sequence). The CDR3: CSAQPGQGYDTQYF. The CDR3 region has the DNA TGCAGTGCCCAACCGGGACAGGGGTACGATACGCAGTATTTT.

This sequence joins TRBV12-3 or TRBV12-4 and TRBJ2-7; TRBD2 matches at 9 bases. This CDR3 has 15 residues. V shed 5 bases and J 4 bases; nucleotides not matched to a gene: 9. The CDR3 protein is CASSTRLAVPYEQYF. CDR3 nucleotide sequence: TGTGCCAGCAGTACACGACTAGCGGTCCCTTACGAGCAGTACTTC.

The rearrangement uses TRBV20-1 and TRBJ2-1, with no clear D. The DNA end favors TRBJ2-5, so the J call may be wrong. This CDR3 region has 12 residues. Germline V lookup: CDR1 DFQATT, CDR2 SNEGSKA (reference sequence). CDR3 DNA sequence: TGCAGTGCCCGAGTAAATCAAGAGACCCAGTACTTC. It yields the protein CSARVNQETQYF.

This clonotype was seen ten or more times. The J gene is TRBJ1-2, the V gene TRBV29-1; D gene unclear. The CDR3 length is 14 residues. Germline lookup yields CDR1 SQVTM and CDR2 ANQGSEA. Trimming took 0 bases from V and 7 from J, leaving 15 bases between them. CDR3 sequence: CSVEDFFETAGYTF. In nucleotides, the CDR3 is TGCAGCGTTGAAGACTTTTTTGAGACGGCTGGCTACACCTTC.

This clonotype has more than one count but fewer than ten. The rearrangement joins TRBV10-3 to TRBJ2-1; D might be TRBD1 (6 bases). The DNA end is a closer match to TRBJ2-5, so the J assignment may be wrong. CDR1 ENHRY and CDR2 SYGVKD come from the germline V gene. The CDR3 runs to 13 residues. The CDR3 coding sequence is TGTGCCATCAGTCTGGACAGCCAAGAGACCCAGTACTTC. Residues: CAISLDSQETQYF.

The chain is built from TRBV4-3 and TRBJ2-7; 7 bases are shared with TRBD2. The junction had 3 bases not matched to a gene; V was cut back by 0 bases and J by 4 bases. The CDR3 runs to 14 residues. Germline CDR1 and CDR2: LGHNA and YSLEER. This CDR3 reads CASSQEPSGYEQYF. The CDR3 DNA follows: TGCGCCAGCAGCCAAGAGCCTAGCGGATACGAGCAGTACTTC.